This TCR beta chain emerged from a study of OX40 agonist ivuxolimab in advanced cancers. Produced via immunoSEQ multiplex PCR; TCRdb's table is partial and in-frame only. The sample lists 65,000 to 85,000 clones, 85% occurring once. With baseline, cycle 4 day 1, and cycle 7 day 1 as timepoints, blood was sampled. The CDR3 contains 12 residues. After removal of 10 bases from V and 3 bases from J, the junction contained 4 bases not matched to a gene. Germline V gene sequence: CDR1 LNHDA, CDR2 SQIVND (reference sequence). The chain carries TRBV19 and TRBJ2-5; 8 bases agree with TRBD2. Sequencing was performed on CD4+ or CD8+ T cells sorted from blood, taken in a trial of the OX40 agonist ivuxolimab. The origin of this receptor is an adult with an advanced solid tumor such as melanoma, head and neck, liver or kidney cancer. This CDR3 is CAKTSAKETQYF. The CDR3 DNA reads TGTGCCAAGACTAGCGCGAAAGAGACCCAGTACTTC.